This T cell receptor beta chain was identified during a study of T-cell memory formation after mild COVID-19. Study summary: Largely, TCR clusters stayed within a single donor. The study's findings and limits: Nothing showed for sure that second-wave clones peaking on day 37 were SARS-CoV-2 specific. Later expanders leaned CD4+, whereas day 15 to 85 contracting clones were balanced CD4/CD8.

With regard to this clonotype: The antigen remains undetermined.

One entry per CDR3 protein results from TCRdb running MiXCR on the 5' RACE reads. The table includes roughly 100,000 distinct CDR3 sequences, about an eighth detected once. Sequencing was carried out using PBMCs or a T cell subset sorted from them (not recorded which). This receptor was identified in an adult woman who had mild COVID-19 (a few samples of this study predate the infection). Cell type and time point are not known.

The CDR3, as DNA: TGTGCCAGCAGCGGGACTAGCGGGAGCGGTGAGCAGTTCTTC. This translates into CASSGTSGSGEQFF. The J gene is TRBJ2-1, the V gene TRBV7-9; 14 nucleotides align to TRBD2. The CDR3 runs 14 residues. V shed 5 bases, J shed 9 bases, and the junction held 3 bases outside the gene matches. The V gene's germline CDR1 is SEHNR and CDR2 FQNEAQ (reference sequence). The full variable domain, rest sourced from reference TRBV7-9 and TRBJ2-1, is DTGVSQNPRHKITKRGQNVTFRCDPISEHNRLYWYRQTLGQGPEFLTYFQNEAQLEKSRLLSDRFSAERPKGSFSTLEIQRTEQGDSAMYLCASSGTSGSGEQFFGPGTRLTVL.